Shown below are 10 T cell receptor beta chains from a single sample sequenced in a study of blood T cell repertoires in COVID-19. Clones were read by immunoSEQ multiplex PCR, and TCRdb kept only the in-frame ones, dropping some. The sample has 150,000 to 200,000 clones, more than 85% seen once; the top ten hold more than 6.5%. Sequenced sample: peripheral blood. These TCRs come from a woman older than 75 in a cohort sampled during active or convalescent COVID-19.

This chain joins TRBV7-2 and TRBJ1-2; D gene ambiguous. V was cut by 2 bases and J by 5 bases, with 9 bases left in between. Germline V gene data show CDR1 as SGHTA and CDR2 as FQGNSA. There are 13 residues in the CDR3. The CDR3 is CASSLLGPYGYTF. The DNA of the CDR3 is TGTGCCAGCAGCTTATTGGGCCCATATGGCTACACCTTC.

The J gene is TRBJ2-7, the V gene TRBV7-8, with a tentative D call TRBD1 (5 bases). Trimming stripped 5 bases from V and 0 bases from J, with 11 bases between. The germline V gene has CDR1 SGHVS and CDR2 FQNEAQ. CDR3 length: 14 residues. For the CDR3, the DNA is TGTGCCAGCAGCGAGTACAGGAGCTCCTACGAGCAGTACGTC. This sequence encodes CASSEYRSSYEQYV.

The V and J genes are TRBV19 and TRBJ1-5; TRBD1 agrees at 9 bases. Germline trimming cut 4 bases from V and 3 bases from J; bases unmatched to any gene: 7. The CDR3 extends over 16 amino acids. Germline V CDR1 and CDR2: LNHDA, SQIVND (reference sequence). The CDR3, as DNA: TGTGCCAGTAGTACCTCCGGGACAGGGAACAATCAGCCCCAGCATTTT. Translating gives CASSTSGTGNNQPQHF. The full variable domain, in which reference TRBV19 and TRBJ1-5 provide the parts outside the CDR3, is DGGITQSPKYLFRKEGQNVTLSCEQNLNHDAMYWYRQDPGQGLRLIYYSQIVNDFQKGDIAEGYSVSREKKESFPLTVTSAQKNPTAFYLCASSTSGTGNNQPQHFGDGTRLSIL.

The chain uses TRBV29-1 and TRBJ2-3, with a possible D match to TRBD1 (6 bases). The germline CDR1 and CDR2 sequences are SQVTM and ANQGSEA. The CDR3 is made up of 13 amino acids. V dropped 6 bases and J dropped 6 bases, with 16 bases sitting between them. The DNA for the CDR3 is TGCAGCGTAGCAATTGGACAGAGCGATACGCAGTATTTT. This translates into CSVAIGQSDTQYF.

This clone has just one count. The chain joins TRBV27 to TRBJ1-5, with 9 bases lining up with TRBD1. Germline V gene sequence: CDR1 MNHEY, CDR2 SMNVEV (reference sequence). The CDR3 runs 18 residues. The trim removed 3 bases at V and 9 bases at J, leaving 18 bases unmatched. This chain's CDR3 is CASSFTYVPGQGPGPQHF. The CDR3, as DNA: TGTGCCAGCAGTTTCACCTACGTCCCGGGACAGGGCCCGGGGCCCCAGCATTTT.

The genes are TRBV2 and TRBJ2-3; 12 bases match TRBD2. The CDR3 consists of 14 residues. Germline V gene lookup returns CDR1 SNHLY and CDR2 FYNNEI. The junction had 6 bases not matched to a gene; V was cut back by 8 bases and J by 6 bases. CDR3 sequence (DNA): TGTGCCAGCGTGGCTAGCGGGGGGGCCGATACGCAGTATTTT. Residues: CASVASGGADTQYF.

V and J are TRBV24-1 and TRBJ2-1; D not resolved. Germline CDR1 reads KGHDR; CDR2 reads SFDVKD. The CDR3 has 15 residues. Trimming stripped 9 bases from V and 0 bases from J, with 14 bases between. CDR3 sequence reads: CATRGGRSSYNEQFF. The CDR3 DNA is TGTGCCACCCGTGGCGGAAGGAGCTCCTACAATGAGCAGTTCTTC.

The CDR3 sequence is CASSYSGYGETQYF. Here the CDR3 DNA reads TGTGCCAGCAGCTACAGCGGATACGGAGAGACCCAGTACTTC. The chain combines TRBV3-1 (or the pseudogene TRBV3-2) with TRBJ2-5, with TRBD2 as a possible D gene (5 bases). Between the trimmed V and J ends, which lost 5 bases and 4 bases, there was a span of 14 bases. This CDR3 spans 14 amino acids. Germline CDR1 LGHDT, CDR2 YNNKEL (reference sequence).

The V gene is TRBV7-2, the J gene TRBJ2-7; D is uncertain. V lost 0 bases to trimming and J lost 4 bases, with 13 bases between them. CDR3 size: 15 residues. The germline V gene has CDR1 SGHTA and CDR2 FQGNSA. As DNA, the CDR3 is TGTGCCAGCAGCTTAGCGCCTGACTCCATATACGAGCAGTACTTC. Translating gives CASSLAPDSIYEQYF.

This clone has more than one count but fewer than ten. The V gene is TRBV2, the J gene TRBJ1-5; 8 nucleotides align to TRBD1. CDR3 length: 14 amino acids. V lost 6 bases, J lost 7 bases, and 8 bases stayed unmatched. Germline V CDR1 and CDR2: SNHLY, FYNNEI. The CDR3 DNA is TGTGCCAGCAGCCGGACAGGGTCGGACCAGCCCCAGCATTTT. It specifies CASSRTGSDQPQHF.